This T cell receptor beta chain derives from a study of chemoradiotherapy in HPV16-positive cancers. Trimming shortened V by 3 bases and J by 5 bases, and 13 bases separated the two germline ends. The CDR3 extends over 14 amino acids. CDR1 MNHEY and CDR2 SMNVEV come from the germline V gene (reference sequence). TCRdb's table, derived via immunoSEQ multiplex PCR, lists solely in-frame clones and lacks some. The sample holds thousands of clones, approximately 81% seen once. Sample collection was performed from a patient who underwent chemoradiotherapy. The receptor was isolated from a human donor with HPV-associated anogenital cancer. V usage is TRBV27 and J usage is TRBJ1-2; D may be TRBD1 (5 bases). The CDR3 DNA sequence: TGTGCCAGCAGTTTGACAGCGCCGACTTATGGCTACACCTTC. Translated: CASSLTAPTYGYTF.